This T cell receptor (beta chain) is from a study of blood T cells in healthy people across ages. Overall study: About one barcoded beta molecule per two T cells came from capture by template switching.

V gave up 5 bases and J gave up 3 bases; unmatched junction bases: 11. The CDR3 sequence is 16 residues long. The germline CDR1 and CDR2 sequences are MNHEY and SMNVEV (reference sequence). With regard to this clonotype: Antigen unknown.

Primers used in a second PCR of roughly 7 to 12 cycles were a sample-barcoded 5' primer and a J-beta primer mix. MiXCR, applied by TCRdb to the 5' RACE reads, yields one record per CDR3 protein. The sample holds fewer than 900,000 distinct CDR3 sequences; roughly 35% are singletons and the top ten take approximately 12%. Study-wide findings and caveats: CMV status of donors was not determined, possibly confounding expanded clonotype changes.

V usage is TRBV27 and J usage is TRBJ1-1, with 8 bases that match TRBD1. Sample: blood. The receptor's source is a young man in good health. CDR3 bases: TGTGCCAGCAGTATACGGCAGGGGGCAATGGACACTGAAGCTTTCTTT. This gives the protein CASSIRQGAMDTEAFF.